Below are 26 T cell receptor beta chains sequenced from a single sample in a study of HIV-infected patients and healthy controls. In TCRdb, the 5' RACE reads were re-called with MiXCR into one record per CDR3 protein. This table has about 63,000 distinct CDR3 sequences, about 17% appearing once. The sequenced material came from CD4+ T cells from blood. These receptors were collected from a human donor in good health.

Only a few counts were recorded for this clonotype. The gene calls are TRBV20-1 and TRBJ1-1; the D gene is possibly TRBD1 (6 bases). The CDR3 runs to 13 residues. Per germline, CDR1 DFQATT and CDR2 SNEGSKA (reference sequence). V lost 0 bases, J lost 6 bases, and 11 bases lay in between. The DNA for the CDR3 is TGCAGTGCTAGAGATCGGGGGGGCCCTGAAGCTTTCTTT. Amino acid sequence: CSARDRGGPEAFF.

The chain employs TRBV6-5 and TRBJ2-7; 7 bases fit TRBD2. The ends lost 5 bases at V and 4 bases at J; junction bases unmatched: 23. The CDR3 totals 19 residues. Germline V gives CDR1 MNHEY, CDR2 SVGAGI. The CDR3 is CASSRSWRRTGGTGYEQYF. The CDR3 DNA reads TGTGCCAGCAGTCGAAGTTGGAGGCGGACGGGGGGAACGGGGTACGAGCAGTACTTC.

The J gene is TRBJ1-1, the V gene TRBV7-9, with D maybe TRBD1 (6 bases). The V end was cut by 2 bases, the J end by 5 bases, with 12 bases between. Looked up from germline, CDR1 is SEHNR and CDR2 is FQNEAQ (reference sequence). The CDR3 sequence is 14 residues long. The DNA of the CDR3 is TGTGCCAGCAGCTTAAGTCTAGGGGGGACTGAAGCTTTCTTT. It yields the protein CASSLSLGGTEAFF.

A note on this clonotype: The junction shows a germline mismatch at one end, possibly a read error. The rearrangement links TRBV5-1 to TRBJ2-4; 8 nucleotides line up with TRBD2. Germline V CDR1 and CDR2: SGHRS, YFSETQ. This CDR3 spans 16 amino acids. In DNA, the CDR3 is TGCGCCAGCAGCTTGGGAGCGGGGGTATCCAAAAAAATTCAGTACTTC. Its translation: CASSLGAGVSKKIQYF.

The rearrangement uses TRBV7-2 and TRBJ2-5, with 9 bases identical to TRBD2. V lost 0 bases to trimming and J lost 2 bases; unmatched junction nucleotides: 1. CDR3 length: 15 amino acids. Per germline, CDR1 SGHTA and CDR2 FQGNSA. CDR3 DNA: TGTGCCAGCAGCTTAGCGCTAGCGGGACAAGAGACCCAGTACTTC. It translates to CASSLALAGQETQYF.

The CDR3: CASSLKGLAGNEQFF. The CDR3 nucleotides are TGTGCCAGCAGCTTGAAAGGACTAGCGGGCAATGAGCAGTTCTTC. The gene calls are TRBV7-9 and TRBJ2-1; 11 bases agree with TRBD2. The CDR3 is 15 residues long. CDR1 and CDR2 (germline): SEHNR, FQNEAQ (reference sequence). Trimming cost V 3 bases and J 6 bases; bases outside gene matches: 4.

This clonotype was seen only a few times. This chain connects TRBV6-6 to TRBJ2-1; 8 nucleotides agree with TRBD1. The CDR3 is 15 amino acids. The germline V gene encodes CDR1 MNHNY and CDR2 SVGAGI (reference sequence). V lost 5 bases, J lost 4 bases, and 7 bases stayed unmatched. The DNA for the CDR3 is TGTGCCAGCAGTAAAAGACAGGGGTATTACAATGAGCAGTTCTTC. It specifies CASSKRQGYYNEQFF.

The rearrangement joins TRBV3-1 to TRBJ1-1; D is undetermined. The V end lost 2 bases, the J end lost 1 base, and 5 bases lay between the germline ends. CDR1 is LGHDT, CDR2 YNNKEL, per germline (reference sequence). The CDR3 spans 13 residues. CDR3 sequence (DNA): TGTGCCAGCAGCCAATTCGGGAACACTGAAGCTTTCTTT. Translated, it gives CASSQFGNTEAFF. The full variable domain, rest sourced from reference TRBV3-1 and TRBJ1-1, is DTAVSQTPKYLVTQMGNDKSIKCEQNLGHDTMYWYKQDSKKFLKIMFSYNNKELIINETVPNRFSPKSPDKAHLNLHINSLELGDSAVYFCASSQFGNTEAFFGQGTRLTVV.

This rearrangement joins TRBV15 to TRBJ2-7; D may be TRBD2 (5 bases). This CDR3 has 17 residues. Trimming pared 0 bases from V and 3 bases from J, leaving 18 bases between. CDR1 LNHNV and CDR2 YYDKDF come from the germline V gene (reference sequence). The CDR3 nucleotides are TGTGCCACCAGCAGAGAGGTCCGGGGAAGGCCCCTCTACGAGCAGTACTTC. Its protein is CATSREVRGRPLYEQYF.

The genes are TRBV12-3 or TRBV12-4 and TRBJ2-7; a possible D gene is TRBD1 (5 bases). This CDR3 comprises 15 residues. Trimming stripped 2 bases from V and 0 bases from J, with 11 bases between. The CDR3 coding sequence is TGTGCCAGCAGTTTAATGGCAGGGCCCTCCTACGAGCAGTACTTC. Its protein product is CASSLMAGPSYEQYF.

The chain couples TRBV7-9 to TRBJ2-1; TRBD2 matches 7 bases. CDR3 length: 14 residues. With V trimmed by 10 bases and J by 4 bases, 10 bases remained unmatched. Germline V gene sequence: CDR1 SEHNR, CDR2 FQNEAQ (reference sequence). The CDR3 nucleotides read TGTGCCATGGGGCGGGAGCTAGGGTACAATGAGCAGTTCTTC. Its protein is CAMGRELGYNEQFF.

This clonotype was observed a few times. V gene TRBV5-1 combines with J gene TRBJ1-4; 10 bases are shared with TRBD1. J gave up 14 bases and V 1 base, and 14 bases lay outside the gene matches. Germline V gene data show CDR1 as SGHRS and CDR2 as YFSETQ. This CDR3 is built from 16 residues. CDR3 sequence (DNA): TGCGCCAGCAGCTTGAAGCCGGGACAGGGGTCCCCGAGGCTGTTTTTT. Its translation is CASSLKPGQGSPRLFF.

V is TRBV20-1 and J is TRBJ2-7, with D perhaps TRBD2 (6 bases). Germline V gene sequence: CDR1 DFQATT, CDR2 SNEGSKA (reference sequence). V dropped 6 bases and J dropped 2 bases, with 14 bases sitting between them. The CDR3 spans 13 residues. The CDR3 loop reads CSAGRAGTYEQYF. CDR3 sequence (DNA): TGCAGTGCCGGACGAGCGGGTACCTACGAGCAGTACTTC.

Judged by abundance, this clonotype is medium-sized. The chain combines TRBV6-1 with TRBJ2-1; either TRBD1 or TRBD2 may supply D (5 bases each). The CDR3 extends over 15 amino acids. Germline CDR1 is MNHNS and CDR2 is SASEGT. V lost 6 bases and J lost 9, with 21 bases in between. CDR3 residues: CASRAGTMGLAEQFF. In DNA form, the CDR3 reads TGTGCCAGCAGAGCCGGGACGATGGGGCTAGCTGAGCAGTTCTTC.

This chain joins TRBV7-2 and TRBJ1-6; possibly TRBD1 for D (6 bases). The V gene's germline CDR1 is SGHTA and CDR2 FQGNSA. The CDR3 extends over 17 amino acids. Trimming shortened V by 5 bases and J by 4 bases, and 18 bases separated the two germline ends. This CDR3 reads CASSANARTVYNSPLHF. The CDR3 DNA reads TGTGCCAGCAGCGCGAACGCCCGGACAGTATATAATTCACCCCTCCACTTT.

The genes are TRBV7-6 and TRBJ1-3; the D gene is possibly TRBD1 (5 bases). V was pared by 5 bases and J by 3 bases, with 14 bases between. Germline assignment: CDR1 SGHVS and CDR2 FNYEAQ. The CDR3 has 15 residues. For the CDR3, the DNA is TGTGCCAGCAGCCGCGGGGGAGGGAGTGGAAACACCATATATTTT. Its protein product is CASSRGGGSGNTIYF. Supplemented by reference TRBV7-6 and TRBJ1-3, the full variable domain reads GAGVSQSPRYKVTKRGQDVALRCDPISGHVSLYWYRQALGQGPEFLTYFNYEAQQDKSGLPNDRFSAERPEGSISTLTIQRTEQRDSAMYRCASSRGGGSGNTIYFGEGSWLTVV.

The chain couples TRBV5-1 to TRBJ1-4; 11 positions match TRBD1. Germline loops: CDR1 SGHRS, CDR2 YFSETQ. V dropped 4 bases and J dropped 8; count of bases not matched to a gene: 7. This CDR3 has 15 residues. CDR3 region: CASSRTGGQEEKLFF. DNA of the CDR3: TGCGCCAGCAGCCGGACAGGGGGCCAAGAAGAAAAACTGTTTTTT.

This clonotype was picked up a small number of times. The chain links TRBV12-3 or TRBV12-4 to TRBJ2-5; D unresolved. The CDR3 extends over 13 amino acids. Trimming left V 7 bases short and J 3 bases short, with 12 bases between. This chain's CDR3 is CASTLRSKETQYF. The CDR3 bases are TGTGCCAGCACCCTCCGATCCAAAGAGACCCAGTACTTC.

At least ten counts were recorded for this clonotype. The CDR3 protein is CASSRLGGSGETQYF. The CDR3 bases are TGTGCCAGCAGTCGGCTAGGGGGGTCAGGGGAGACCCAGTACTTC. The gene calls are TRBV6-2 or TRBV6-3 and TRBJ2-5; D tentatively reads TRBD1 or TRBD2 (6 bases each). There are 15 residues in the CDR3. Trimming shortened V by 5 bases and J by 5 bases, and 18 bases separated the two germline ends. From germline, CDR1 is MNHEY and CDR2 SVGEGT.

This chain joins TRBV7-3 and TRBJ2-1; no clear D gene. The CDR3 totals 13 residues. Germline V gene lookup returns CDR1 SGHTA and CDR2 FQGTGA. V was cut by 3 bases and J by 5 bases, with 8 bases left in between. Here the CDR3 DNA reads TGTGCCAGCAGCTTGACCCCAGACAATGAGCAGTTCTTC. Its protein product is CASSLTPDNEQFF.

This chain links TRBV6-2 or TRBV6-3 with TRBJ2-5; TRBD2 aligns across 11 bases. The CDR3 totals 16 residues. CDR1 is MNHEY and CDR2 is SVGEGT in the germline V gene. With V trimmed by 2 bases and J by 3 bases, 5 bases remained unmatched. This CDR3 is CASSYVLAGGKETQYF. CDR3 sequence (DNA): TGTGCCAGCAGTTACGTTCTAGCGGGAGGAAAAGAGACCCAGTACTTC.

This clonotype has just a few counts. The chain is built from TRBV28 and TRBJ1-1; TRBD1 is a possible D gene (5 bases). The CDR3 extends over 15 amino acids. V was shortened by 6 bases and J by 5 bases, with 19 bases between the two germline ends. Germline V gene lookup returns CDR1 MDHEN and CDR2 SYDVKM. In DNA form, the CDR3 reads TGTGCCAGCAGCCTCTTTAGGGACCAAGGGACTGAAGCTTTCTTT. This gives the protein CASSLFRDQGTEAFF.

CDR3 DNA: TGTGCCAGCAGTTACCCTCAATCGAACACTGAAGCTTTCTTT. It is translated as CASSYPQSNTEAFF. The chain employs TRBV6-6 and TRBJ1-1; D gene uncertain. This CDR3 is 14 amino acids long. Trimming removed 2 bases from V and 1 base from J, with 8 bases in between. The germline V gene encodes CDR1 MNHNY and CDR2 SVGAGI (reference sequence).

This sequence joins TRBV7-2 and TRBJ2-3, with D maybe TRBD1 (6 bases). Between the trimmed V and J ends, which lost 5 bases and 3 bases, there was a span of 18 bases. The germline V gene has CDR1 SGHTA and CDR2 FQGNSA. The CDR3 consists of 16 residues. The CDR3 loop reads CASSHGGLRTTDTQYF. The CDR3 DNA reads as TGTGCCAGCAGCCATGGGGGCCTACGGACAACAGATACGCAGTATTTT.

This sequence joins TRBV20-1 and TRBJ2-1; 7 nucleotides line up with TRBD2. Per germline, CDR1 DFQATT and CDR2 SNEGSKA (reference sequence). The CDR3 has 16 residues. With V trimmed by 5 bases and J by 7 bases, 17 bases remained unmatched. The CDR3 nucleotides read TGCAGTGCTCCTGCCCTCGTGCGGGGGTTCTTGAATGAGCAGTTCTTC. Residues: CSAPALVRGFLNEQFF.

This clonotype has ten or more counts. The gene calls are TRBV4-2 and TRBJ2-3; weak D call: TRBD2 (6 bases). This CDR3 has 17 amino acids. V was shortened by 0 bases and J by 8 bases, with 21 bases between the two germline ends. The germline V gene has CDR1 LGHNA and CDR2 YNFKEQ. The DNA of the CDR3 is TGTGCCAGCAGCCAAGATTTGGGCGGGACTCCATTCGGTACGCAGTATTTT. It yields the protein CASSQDLGGTPFGTQYF.